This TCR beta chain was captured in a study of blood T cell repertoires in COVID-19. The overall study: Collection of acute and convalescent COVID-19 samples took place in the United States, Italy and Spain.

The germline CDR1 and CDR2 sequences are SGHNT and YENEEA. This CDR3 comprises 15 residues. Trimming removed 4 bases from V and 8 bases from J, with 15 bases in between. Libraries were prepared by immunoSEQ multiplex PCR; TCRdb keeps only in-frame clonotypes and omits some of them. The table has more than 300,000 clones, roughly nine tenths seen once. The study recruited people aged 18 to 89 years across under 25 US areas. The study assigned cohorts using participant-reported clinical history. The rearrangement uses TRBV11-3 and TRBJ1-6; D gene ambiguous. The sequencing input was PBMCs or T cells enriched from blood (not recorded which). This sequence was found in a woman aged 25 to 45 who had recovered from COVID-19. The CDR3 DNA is TGTGCCAGCAGCTACAACTACCGAGGTCATTCACCCCTCCACTTT. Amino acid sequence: CASSYNYRGHSPLHF.